This T cell receptor beta chain was found in a study of cytomegalovirus exposure and HLA in healthy donors. Overall study findings and caveats: CMV serostatus was the sole immune exposure information available. Overall, roughly 150 TCR beta chains were annotated as cytomegalovirus-associated. Judged likely to be a sequencing artifact was a cluster of highly shared sequence variants.

Notes on this clone: Its specificity is not known.

The CDR3 is made up of 15 amino acids. CDR1 is SGHTA and CDR2 is FQGNSA in the germline V gene. Trimming took 5 bases from V and 3 from J; bases not matched to a gene: 10. The primer mix had 60 Vbeta and 13 Jbeta primers. Measured with immunoSEQ multiplex PCR; TCRdb has only the in-frame clones, and not every one. Among about 150,000 clones listed, around 72% were seen once. The TCR comes from a man aged 40-50 years in good health and CMV-seronegative. Sequencing used PBMCs. This sequence joins TRBV7-2 and TRBJ2-7; the match to TRBD1 covers 7 bases. Here the CDR3 reads CASSQDRASFYEQYF. CDR3 DNA: TGTGCCAGCAGCCAAGACAGGGCTAGTTTCTACGAGCAGTACTTC.